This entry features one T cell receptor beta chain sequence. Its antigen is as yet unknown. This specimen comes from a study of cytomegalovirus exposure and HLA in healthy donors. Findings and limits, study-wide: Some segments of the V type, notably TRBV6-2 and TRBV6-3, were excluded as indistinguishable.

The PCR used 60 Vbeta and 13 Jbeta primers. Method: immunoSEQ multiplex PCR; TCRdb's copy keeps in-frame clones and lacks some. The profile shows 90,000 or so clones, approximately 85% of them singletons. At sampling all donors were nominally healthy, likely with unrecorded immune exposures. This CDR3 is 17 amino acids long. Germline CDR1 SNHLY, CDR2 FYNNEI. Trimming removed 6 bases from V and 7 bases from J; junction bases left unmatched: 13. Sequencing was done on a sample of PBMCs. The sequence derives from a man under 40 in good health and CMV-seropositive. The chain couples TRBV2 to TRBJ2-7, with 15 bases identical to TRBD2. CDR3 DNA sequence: TGTGCCAGCAGCCTCGTCGGGGGACTAGCGGGAGGTGGGGAGCAGTACTTC. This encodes CASSLVGGLAGGGEQYF.